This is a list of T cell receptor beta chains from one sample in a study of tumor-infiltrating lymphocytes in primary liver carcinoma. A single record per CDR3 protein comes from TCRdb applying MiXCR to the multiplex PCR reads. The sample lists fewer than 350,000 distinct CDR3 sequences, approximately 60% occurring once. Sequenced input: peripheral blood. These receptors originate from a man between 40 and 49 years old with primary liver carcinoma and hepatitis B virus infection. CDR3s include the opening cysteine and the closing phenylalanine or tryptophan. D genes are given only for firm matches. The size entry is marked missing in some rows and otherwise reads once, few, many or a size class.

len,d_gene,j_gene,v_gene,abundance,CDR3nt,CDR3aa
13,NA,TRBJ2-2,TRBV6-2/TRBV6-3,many,TGTGCCAGCAGTCACCAGACCACCGGGGAGCTGTTTTTT,CASSHQTTGELFF
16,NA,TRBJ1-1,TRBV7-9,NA,TGTGCCAGCAGCCAGTCGGGACTTCCAAGGGGCACTGAAGCTTTCTTT,CASSQSGLPRGTEAFF
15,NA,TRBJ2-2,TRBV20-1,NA,TGCAGTGCTAAAGATGGTCGCAGGCTAACCGGGGAGCTGTTTTTT,CSAKDGRRLTGELFF
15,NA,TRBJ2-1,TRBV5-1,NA,TGCGCCAGCAGCTTGAGAATAGGGACGCCCAATGAGCAGTTCTTC,CASSLRIGTPNEQFF
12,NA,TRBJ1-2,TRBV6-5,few,TGTGCCTGCAGTTATGGTGGGAGGGGCTACACCTTC,CACSYGGRGYTF
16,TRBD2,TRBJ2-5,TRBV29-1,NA,TGCTGCGTTGAATCCGGGCGGGAGTGGACTAAAGAGACCCAGTACTTC,CCVESGREWTKETQYF
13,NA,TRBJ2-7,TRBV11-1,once,TGTGGCAGCAGTCCTTTACAGGGCCACGAGCAGTACTTC,CGSSPLQGHEQYF
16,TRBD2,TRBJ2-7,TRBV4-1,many,TGCGCCAGCAGCCACTCCCTCGCTAGCGGGAGAGGCGAGCAGTACTTC,CASSHSLASGRGEQYF
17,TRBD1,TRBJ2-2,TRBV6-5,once,TGTGTCAGCAGCCGCACCAGACAGGGGGTAAACACCGGGGAGCTGTTTTTT,CVSSRTRQGVNTGELFF
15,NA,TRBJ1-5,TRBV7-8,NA,TGTGCCAGCATCCCGTTCGGCAGGGGCAATCAGCCCCAGCATTTT,CASIPFGRGNQPQHF
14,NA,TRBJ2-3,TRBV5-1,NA,TGCGCCAGCAGCTTGGACAGGGTTACAGATACGCAGTATTTT,CASSLDRVTDTQYF